Listed below are T cell receptor beta chains from one sample, sequenced in a study of cytomegalovirus exposure and HLA in healthy donors. Libraries were prepared by immunoSEQ multiplex PCR; TCRdb keeps only in-frame clonotypes and omits some of them. Found here are 90,000 or so clones, around four fifths of them singletons; the top ten hold about 3.5%. Sequenced material: PBMCs. The receptors here all came from a woman aged 40 to 50 in good health and CMV-seronegative. The CDR3 runs from the conserved cysteine through the conserved F or W. The D gene is left open where the match is weak. Part of the rows lack a size; the others show once, few, many or a class for expanded clones.

D: TRBD2
V: TRBV6-5
J: TRBJ2-3
size: NA
CDR3: CASSSRTRVKADTQYF
DNA: TGTGCCAGCAGTTCCCGGACTAGAGTGAAGGCAGATACGCAGTATTTT

D: NA
V: TRBV19
J: TRBJ2-5
size: NA
CDR3: CASSGGLQETQYF
DNA: TGTGCCAGTAGTGGCGGGCTCCAAGAGACCCAGTACTTC

D: TRBD1
V: TRBV9
J: TRBJ2-7
size: NA
CDR3: CASSVATGGNEQYF
DNA: TGTGCCAGCAGCGTAGCGACAGGGGGGAACGAGCAGTACTTC

D: TRBD1
V: TRBV29-1
J: TRBJ2-5
size: NA
CDR3: CSVETGQGIPSQYF
DNA: TGCAGCGTTGAAACGGGACAGGGGATTCCGTCCCAGTACTTC

D: NA
V: TRBV5-1
J: TRBJ1-4
size: NA
CDR3: CASSQAPTGLNEKLFF
DNA: TGCGCCAGCAGCCAAGCCCCTACAGGGCTTAATGAAAAACTGTTTTTT

D: TRBD2
V: TRBV15
J: TRBJ2-5
size: NA
CDR3: CATSRVAGDAETQYF
DNA: TGTGCCACCAGCAGAGTAGCGGGAGATGCGGAGACCCAGTACTTC

D: TRBD1
V: TRBV29-1
J: TRBJ1-2
size: NA
CDR3: CSVDQGTGGYTF
DNA: TGCAGCGTTGATCAGGGGACAGGTGGCTACACCTTC

D: NA
V: TRBV5-4
J: TRBJ2-2
size: NA
CDR3: CASSLPGLPSNAGELFF
DNA: TGTGCCAGCAGCCTCCCGGGACTGCCTTCAAACGCCGGGGAGCTGTTTTTT

D: NA
V: TRBV11-2
J: TRBJ1-4
size: NA
CDR3: CASSLGGTSEKLFF
DNA: TGTGCCAGCAGCTTAGGGGGGACAAGTGAAAAACTGTTTTTT

D: NA
V: TRBV11-2
J: TRBJ1-2
size: NA
CDR3: CASSLDRRGRNAQHYGYTF
DNA: TGTGCCAGCAGCTTAGATCGGCGGGGGCGAAACGCACAGCACTATGGCTACACCTTC

D: NA
V: TRBV6-6
J: TRBJ1-1
size: NA
CDR3: CASSRSREAFF
DNA: TGTGCCAGCAGCAGGTCTCGGGAAGCTTTCTTT

D: NA
V: TRBV4-2
J: TRBJ1-4
size: NA
CDR3: CASSQVLWGLGEKLFF
DNA: TGTGCCAGCAGCCAAGTTTTATGGGGGCTTGGGGAAAAACTGTTTTTT

D: NA
V: TRBV18
J: TRBJ1-4
size: once
CDR3: CASSPRGGNEKLFF
DNA: TGTGCCAGCTCACCACGGGGAGGGAATGAAAAACTGTTTTTT

D: TRBD2
V: TRBV25-1
J: TRBJ2-1
size: NA
CDR3: CASGGEELAGRGEQFF
DNA: TGTGCCAGCGGAGGGGAGGAACTAGCGGGAAGAGGTGAGCAGTTCTTC

D: TRBD2
V: TRBV9
J: TRBJ2-1
size: NA
CDR3: CASSLWTSGSPSNEQFF
DNA: TGTGCCAGCAGCCTGTGGACTAGCGGGAGTCCGAGCAATGAGCAGTTCTTC

D: TRBD2
V: TRBV29-1
J: TRBJ2-7
size: few
CDR3: CSGTSSSYEQYF
DNA: TGCAGTGGGACTAGCAGTTCCTACGAGCAGTACTTC

D: NA
V: TRBV7-2
J: TRBJ2-7
size: NA
CDR3: CASSPRASYEQYF
DNA: TGTGCCAGCAGCCCGCGGGCTTCCTACGAGCAGTACTTC

D: TRBD1
V: TRBV5-1
J: TRBJ2-7
size: NA
CDR3: CASSLQGAEEQYF
DNA: TGCGCCAGCAGCTTGCAGGGGGCCGAAGAGCAGTACTTC

D: NA
V: TRBV6-1
J: TRBJ1-5
size: few
CDR3: CASSEGGFSNQPQHF
DNA: TGTGCCAGCAGTGAAGGCGGGTTTAGCAATCAGCCCCAGCATTTT

D: TRBD1
V: TRBV5-5
J: TRBJ2-1
size: NA
CDR3: CASSVGQDRFYEQFF
DNA: TGTGCCAGCAGCGTGGGACAGGATCGTTTCTATGAGCAGTTCTTC

D: TRBD1
V: TRBV2
J: TRBJ1-2
size: NA
CDR3: CASSVTGEIGYTF
DNA: TGTGCCAGCAGTGTCACAGGGGAAATTGGCTACACCTTC

D: TRBD1
V: TRBV2
J: TRBJ2-7
size: NA
CDR3: CASSYGQGAPYEQYF
DNA: TGTGCCAGCAGTTACGGACAGGGGGCCCCCTACGAGCAGTACTTC

D: NA
V: TRBV19
J: TRBJ2-1
size: once
CDR3: CASSIRGRALNEQFF
DNA: TGTGCCAGTAGTATTAGGGGCAGGGCGTTGAATGAGCAGTTCTTC

D: TRBD2
V: TRBV2
J: TRBJ2-1
size: NA
CDR3: CASPPGRDEQFF
DNA: TGTGCCTCACCTCCCGGGAGGGATGAGCAGTTCTTC

D: TRBD2
V: TRBV29-1
J: TRBJ2-5
size: NA
CDR3: CSVGVLAGYQETQYF
DNA: TGCAGCGTGGGAGTCTTAGCGGGGTACCAAGAGACCCAGTACTTC

D: TRBD2
V: TRBV29-1
J: TRBJ2-1
size: NA
CDR3: CSVGTSGRPPYNEQFF
DNA: TGCAGCGTTGGAACTAGCGGGAGGCCCCCCTACAATGAGCAGTTCTTC

D: NA
V: TRBV6-1
J: TRBJ2-7
size: few
CDR3: CATSEHPSAEQYF
DNA: TGTGCCACATCAGAACACCCTTCCGCCGAGCAGTACTTC

D: TRBD2
V: TRBV9
J: TRBJ2-7
size: NA
CDR3: CASSVGLAGGPGEQYF
DNA: TGTGCCAGCAGCGTGGGACTAGCGGGAGGGCCGGGGGAGCAGTACTTC

D: NA
V: TRBV7-2
J: TRBJ1-1
size: NA
CDR3: CASSLSSWQNTEAFF
DNA: TGTGCCAGCAGCTTATCCTCGTGGCAGAACACTGAAGCTTTCTTT

D: NA
V: TRBV29-1
J: TRBJ2-7
size: NA
CDR3: CSGQSRYEQYF
DNA: TGCAGCGGACAGAGTCGGTACGAGCAGTACTTC

D: NA
V: TRBV7-8
J: TRBJ1-2
size: NA
CDR3: CASTSESNYGYTF
DNA: TGTGCCAGCACCTCTGAGAGTAACTATGGCTACACCTTC

D: TRBD1
V: TRBV10-3
J: TRBJ2-5
size: NA
CDR3: CAIGQGQETQYF
DNA: TGTGCCATCGGACAGGGCCAAGAGACCCAGTACTTC